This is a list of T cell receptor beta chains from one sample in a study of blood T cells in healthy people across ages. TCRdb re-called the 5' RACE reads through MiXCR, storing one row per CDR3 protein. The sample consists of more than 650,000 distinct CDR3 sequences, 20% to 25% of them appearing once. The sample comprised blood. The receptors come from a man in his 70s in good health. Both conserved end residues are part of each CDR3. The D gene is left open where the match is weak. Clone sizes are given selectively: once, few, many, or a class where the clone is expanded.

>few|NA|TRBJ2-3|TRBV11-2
CASRKSGTKGDTQYF
TGTGCCAGCAGAAAATCCGGGACCAAGGGAGATACGCAGTATTTT
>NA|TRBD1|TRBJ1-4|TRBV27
CASSLRQGFHEKLFF
TGTGCCAGCAGTTTGCGACAGGGGTTTCATGAAAAACTGTTTTTT
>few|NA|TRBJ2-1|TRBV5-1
CASSRDSPGIADEQFF
TGCGCCAGCAGCCGGGACTCACCAGGGATAGCCGATGAGCAGTTCTTC
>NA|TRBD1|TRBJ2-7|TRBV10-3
CAITARGPDEQYF
TGTGCCATCACGGCCAGGGGGCCGGACGAGCAGTACTTC
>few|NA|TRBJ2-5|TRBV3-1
CASSQAWASDQETQYF
TGTGCCAGCAGCCAAGCTTGGGCTAGCGATCAAGAGACCCAGTACTTC
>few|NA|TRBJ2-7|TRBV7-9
CASSLTGLEQYF
TGTGCCAGCAGCTTAACGGGGCTCGAGCAGTACTTC
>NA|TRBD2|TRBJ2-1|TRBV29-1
CSVEGTSGVRNEQFF
TGCAGCGTTGAAGGGACTAGCGGGGTCAGGAATGAGCAGTTCTTC
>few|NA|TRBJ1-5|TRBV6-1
CASSESSNQPQHF
TGTGCCAGCAGTGAAAGTAGCAATCAGCCCCAGCATTTT
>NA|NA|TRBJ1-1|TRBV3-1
CASSLRGLGNTEAFF
TGTGCCAGCAGCCTAAGGGGGTTGGGGAACACTGAAGCTTTCTTT
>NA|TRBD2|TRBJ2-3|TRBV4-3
CASSRARGSGRHLNTQYF
TGCGCCAGCAGCCGCGCTAGAGGTAGCGGGAGGCACCTTAATACGCAGTATTTT
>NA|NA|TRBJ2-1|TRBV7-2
CASSPHASQEQFF
TGTGCCAGCAGCCCGCATGCTAGCCAGGAGCAGTTCTTC
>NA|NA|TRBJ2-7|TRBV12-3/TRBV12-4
CASSVQGVVFEQYF
TGTGCCAGCAGTGTACAGGGAGTGGTGTTCGAGCAGTACTTC
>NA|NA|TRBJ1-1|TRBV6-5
CASSYTGMNTEAFF
TGTGCCAGCAGTTACACAGGGATGAACACTGAAGCTTTCTTT
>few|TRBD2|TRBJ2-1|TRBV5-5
CASSLGVLASGRYNEQFF
TGTGCCAGCAGCTTGGGAGTTCTAGCTAGCGGGAGATACAATGAGCAGTTCTTC
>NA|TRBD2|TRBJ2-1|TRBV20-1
CSARDAAGELYSEQFF
TGCAGTGCTAGAGATGCGGCGGGAGAACTTTACAGTGAGCAGTTCTTC
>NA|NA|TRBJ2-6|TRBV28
CASRFQGSGGANVLTF
TGTGCCAGCAGGTTTCAGGGTTCGGGTGGGGCCAACGTCCTGACTTTC
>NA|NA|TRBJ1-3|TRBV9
CASSVAAGTSGNTIYF
TGTGCCAGCAGCGTAGCGGCAGGTACCTCTGGAAACACCATATATTTT
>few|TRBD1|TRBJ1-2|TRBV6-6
CASNSDRYYGYTF
TGTGCCAGCAACTCGGACAGGTATTATGGCTACACCTTC
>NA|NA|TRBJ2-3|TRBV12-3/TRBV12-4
CASSLISTDAQYF
TGTGCCAGCAGTTTGATAAGCACAGATGCGCAGTATTTT
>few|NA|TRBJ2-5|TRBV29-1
CSVVRGQETQYF
TGCAGCGTTGTTAGGGGCCAAGAGACCCAGTACTTC
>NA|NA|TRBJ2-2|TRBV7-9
CASSFLSHTGELFF
TGTGCCAGCAGTTTTCTGTCGCACACCGGGGAGCTGTTTTTT
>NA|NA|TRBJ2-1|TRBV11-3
CASSGAGTLINNEQFF
TGTGCCAGCAGCGGAGCGGGGACATTGATTAACAATGAGCAGTTCTTC
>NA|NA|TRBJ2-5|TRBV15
CATSRDTPQETQYF
TGTGCCACCAGCAGAGATACCCCCCAAGAGACCCAGTACTTC
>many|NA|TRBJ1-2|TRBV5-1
CASSLDGGYGYTF
TGCGCCAGCAGCTTGGATGGAGGGTATGGCTACACCTTC
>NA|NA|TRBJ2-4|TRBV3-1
CASSQGGGGSPKNIQYF
TGTGCCAGCAGCCAGGGGGGGGGCGGGAGCCCCAAAAACATTCAGTACTTC
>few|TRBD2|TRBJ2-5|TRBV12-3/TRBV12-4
CASSFMAGGETQYF
TGTGCCAGCAGTTTTATGGCGGGAGGAGAGACCCAGTACTTC
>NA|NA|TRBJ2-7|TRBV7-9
CASSRELGNGYEQYF
TGTGCCAGCAGCCGCGAGCTGGGTAACGGCTACGAGCAGTACTTC
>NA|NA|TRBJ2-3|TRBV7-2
CASSVQAGDSTDTQYF
TGTGCCAGCAGCGTACAAGCTGGCGACAGCACAGATACGCAGTATTTT
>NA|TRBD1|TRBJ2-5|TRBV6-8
CASSYRDRYPETQYF
TGTGCCAGCAGTTACCGGGACAGGTACCCGGAGACCCAGTACTTC
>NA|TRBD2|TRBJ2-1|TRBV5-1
CASSTSSGSGNEQFF
TGCGCCAGCAGCACCTCTAGCGGGAGCGGGAATGAGCAGTTCTTC
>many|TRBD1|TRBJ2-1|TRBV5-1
CASSLVLAGGYHNEQFF
TGCGCCAGCAGCTTGGTCTTGGCAGGGGGCTACCACAATGAGCAGTTCTTC
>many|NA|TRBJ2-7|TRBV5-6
CASSLDSASWPYEQYF
TGTGCCAGCAGCTTGGATTCGGCTAGTTGGCCCTACGAGCAGTACTTC
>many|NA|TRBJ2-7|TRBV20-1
CSARIDSAEQYF
TGCAGTGCTAGGATCGACAGTGCCGAGCAGTACTTC
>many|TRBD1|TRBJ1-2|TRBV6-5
CASSVTGGGGYTF
TGTGCCAGCAGCGTGACAGGGGGAGGTGGCTACACCTTC
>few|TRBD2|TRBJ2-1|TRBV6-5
CASSYSAGGLVRDNGQFF
TGTGCCAGCAGTTACTCCGCGGGGGGACTAGTAAGGGATAATGGGCAGTTCTTC
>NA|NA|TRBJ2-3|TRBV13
CASSPQGHSFTDTQYF
TGTGCCAGCAGCCCTCAGGGACACTCTTTCACAGATACGCAGTATTTT
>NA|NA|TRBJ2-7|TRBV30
CAWSPIQGYYEQYF
TGTGCCTGGAGCCCCATACAGGGTTACTACGAGCAGTACTTC
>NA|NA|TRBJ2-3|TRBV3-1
CASSLLGSPGQDTQYF
TGTGCCAGCAGCCTACTGGGGTCACCGGGTCAAGATACGCAGTATTTT
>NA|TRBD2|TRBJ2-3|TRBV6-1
CASSTQYLAGSLDTQYF
TGTGCCAGCAGTACCCAATATCTAGCGGGGTCTTTGGATACGCAGTATTTT
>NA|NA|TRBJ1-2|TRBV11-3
CASSLEAQGGYTF
TGTGCCAGCAGCTTAGAGGCCCAAGGGGGCTACACCTTC
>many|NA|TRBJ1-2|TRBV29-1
CSIAWGGNGGYTF
TGCAGCATTGCTTGGGGGGGGAACGGCGGCTACACCTTC
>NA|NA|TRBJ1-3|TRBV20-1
CSARGGGSGNTIYF
TGCAGTGCTAGAGGAGGGGGCTCTGGAAACACCATATATTTT
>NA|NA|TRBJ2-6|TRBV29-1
CSVDGSGANVLTF
TGCAGCGTTGATGGCTCTGGGGCCAACGTCCTGACTTTC
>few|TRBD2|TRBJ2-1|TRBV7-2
CASNLRTSGRVAEQFF
TGTGCCAGCAACCTTCGGACTAGCGGGAGGGTGGCTGAGCAGTTCTTC
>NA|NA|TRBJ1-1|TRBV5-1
CASSPIQGVNTEAFF
TGCGCCAGCAGCCCGATTCAGGGAGTGAACACTGAAGCTTTCTTT
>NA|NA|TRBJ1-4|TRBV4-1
CASSQEFRWGGVANEKLFF
TGCGCCAGCAGCCAAGAGTTCAGGTGGGGCGGCGTGGCTAATGAAAAACTGTTTTTT
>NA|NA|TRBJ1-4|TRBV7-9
CASSFAATNEKLFF
TGTGCCAGCAGCTTTGCCGCAACTAATGAAAAACTGTTTTTT
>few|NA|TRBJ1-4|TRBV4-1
CASSQEWEKLFF
TGCGCCAGCAGCCAAGAGTGGGAAAAACTGTTTTTT
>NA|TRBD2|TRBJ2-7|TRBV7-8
CASSLEASGTYEQYF
TGTGCCAGCAGCTTAGAGGCTAGCGGGACGTACGAGCAGTACTTC
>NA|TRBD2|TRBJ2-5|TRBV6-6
CASSYKASGHQETQYF
TGTGCCAGCAGTTACAAGGCTAGCGGGCACCAAGAGACCCAGTACTTC
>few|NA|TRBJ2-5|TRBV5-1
CASSLEGAFTLRKTQYF
TGCGCCAGCAGCTTGGAAGGCGCCTTTACCCTTCGAAAGACCCAGTACTTC
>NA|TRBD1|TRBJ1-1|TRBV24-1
CATSDGQGISTEAFF
TGTGCCACCAGTGATGGACAGGGCATTAGCACTGAAGCTTTCTTT
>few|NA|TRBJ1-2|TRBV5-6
CASSLYGGGHGYTF
TGTGCCAGCAGCTTGTATGGAGGCGGTCACGGCTACACCTTC
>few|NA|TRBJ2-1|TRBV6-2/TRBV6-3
CATRDSTLNEQFF
TGTGCCACCCGGGACTCTACCCTCAATGAGCAGTTCTTC